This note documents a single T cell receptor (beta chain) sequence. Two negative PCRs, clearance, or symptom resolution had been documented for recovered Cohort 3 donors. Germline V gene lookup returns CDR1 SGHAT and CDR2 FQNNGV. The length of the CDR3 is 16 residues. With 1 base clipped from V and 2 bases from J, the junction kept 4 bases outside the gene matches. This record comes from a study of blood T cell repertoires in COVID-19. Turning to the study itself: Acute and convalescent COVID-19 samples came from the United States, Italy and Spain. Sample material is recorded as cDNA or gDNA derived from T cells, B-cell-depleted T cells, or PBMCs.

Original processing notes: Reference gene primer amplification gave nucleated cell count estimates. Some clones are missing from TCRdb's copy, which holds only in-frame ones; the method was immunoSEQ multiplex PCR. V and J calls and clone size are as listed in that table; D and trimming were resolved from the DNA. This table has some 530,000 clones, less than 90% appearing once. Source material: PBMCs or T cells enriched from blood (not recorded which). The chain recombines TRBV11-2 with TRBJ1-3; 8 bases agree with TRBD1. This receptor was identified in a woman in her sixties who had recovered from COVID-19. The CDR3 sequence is CASSLGKTGAGNTIYF. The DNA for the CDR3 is TGTGCCAGCAGCTTAGGAAAGACAGGGGCTGGAAACACCATATATTTT. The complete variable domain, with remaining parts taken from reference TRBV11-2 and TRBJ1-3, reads EAGVAQSPRYKIIEKRQSVAFWCNPISGHATLYWYQQILGQGPKLLIQFQNNGVVDDSQLPKDRFSAERLKGVDSTLKIQPAKLEDSAVYLCASSLGKTGAGNTIYFGEGSWLTVV.